Shown below are 30 T cell receptor beta chains from a single sample sequenced in a study of metastatic and nonmetastatic thyroid tumors. Using MiXCR, TCRdb re-called clones from the PCR reads. The sample carries some 20,000 clones, roughly a third recorded once. Patients underwent thyroid surgery, and none had received any treatment before it. Sequencing input: tumor tissue. The receptors were gathered from a female donor with papillary thyroid cancer or a benign thyroid nodule (not recorded which). Some clones in this sample may be carry-over from other donors' samples.

In this sample, this clone turned up a few times. V is TRBV12-3 or TRBV12-4 and J is TRBJ1-2, with a tentative D call TRBD1 (5 bases). V lost 5 bases to trimming and J lost 1 base, with 11 bases between them. This CDR3 has 14 amino acids. Written as DNA, the CDR3 is TGTGCCAGCAGTGGAGGGACCAATAACTATGGCTACACCTTC. Its protein product is CASSGGTNNYGYTF.

V gene TRBV6-1 combines with J gene TRBJ1-5; 9 nucleotides align to TRBD1. V trimming: 6 bases; J trimming: 6 bases; junction bases outside the gene matches: 6. This CDR3 spans 14 amino acids. The germline V gene has CDR1 MNHNS and CDR2 SASEGT. The CDR3 spells CASRTGGAGQPQHF. The DNA of the CDR3 is TGTGCCAGCAGGACAGGGGGAGCGGGTCAGCCCCAGCATTTT.

The chain carries TRBV11-2 and TRBJ2-1; a weak D match, TRBD1 (6 bases). This CDR3 has 15 residues. Per germline, CDR1 SGHAT and CDR2 FQNNGV. V lost 0 bases and J lost 6, with 12 bases in between. CDR3 sequence reads: CASSLDWGLRNEQFF. The CDR3 region has the DNA TGTGCCAGCAGCTTAGATTGGGGGCTCCGCAATGAGCAGTTCTTC.

The chain uses TRBV20-1 and TRBJ1-2; D uncertain. This CDR3 comprises 15 residues. Germline V gene data show CDR1 as DFQATT and CDR2 as SNEGSKA (reference sequence). V lost 5 bases and J lost 8, with 24 bases in between. Written as DNA, the CDR3 is TGCAGTGCTTACCGGAGAGCCGGACCCCTTTGGGGCTACACCTTC. Protein sequence: CSAYRRAGPLWGYTF.

This clone was counted a few times. The chain has TRBV10-1 and TRBJ2-2; the D is unclear. CDR1 WNHNN and CDR2 SYGVQD come from the germline V gene (reference sequence). V shed 6 bases and J shed 6 bases, with 11 bases lying between them. The CDR3 loop spans 13 amino acids. The CDR3 loop reads CASSRAVPGELFF. DNA of the CDR3: TGCGCCAGCAGCCGGGCGGTTCCCGGGGAGCTGTTTTTT.

This clone was seen a handful of times. The DNA for the CDR3 is TGTGCCAGCAGTTACGGCGGGAGGAGGACAGATACGCAGTATTTT. It translates to CASSYGGRRTDTQYF. The V and J genes are TRBV6-5 and TRBJ2-3; TRBD2 matches at 8 bases. The CDR3 length is 15 residues. After removal of 2 bases from V and 3 bases from J, the junction contained 4 bases not matched to a gene. The V gene's germline CDR1 is MNHEY and CDR2 SVGAGI.

This clone was counted once. The genes are TRBV24-1 and TRBJ2-7, with TRBD1 identical over 12 bases. The V gene end was trimmed by 2 bases and the J gene end by 5 bases; junction bases not matched to a gene: 12. CDR3 length equals 18 residues. Germline V lookup: CDR1 KGHDR, CDR2 SFDVKD. Here the CDR3 reads CATSDSPGTGGRVNEQYF. The CDR3 DNA is TGTGCCACCAGTGATTCACCCGGGACAGGGGGCCGTGTTAACGAGCAGTACTTC.

The gene calls are TRBV6-2 or TRBV6-3 and TRBJ2-6; 7 positions match TRBD2. Germline CDR1 MNHEY, CDR2 SVGEGT. V dropped 0 bases and J dropped 2; count of bases not matched to a gene: 1. The CDR3 is 16 amino acids. CDR3 coding DNA: TGTGCCAGCAGTTACTCTGGGGGGGCTGGGGCCAACGTCCTGACTTTC. This sequence encodes CASSYSGGAGANVLTF.

The chain carries TRBV7-9 and TRBJ1-1, with D tentatively TRBD1 (5 bases). This CDR3 is 14 amino acids long. V was pared by 4 bases and J by 4 bases, with 13 bases between. CDR1 is SEHNR, CDR2 FQNEAQ, per germline (reference sequence). CDR3 amino acids: CASSSDIRGTEAFF. The CDR3 nucleotides are TGTGCCAGCAGCTCGGACATCCGGGGCACTGAAGCTTTCTTT.

The chain combines TRBV20-1 with TRBJ1-1; 7 nucleotides line up with TRBD1. Trimming at V came to 5 bases and at J to 2 bases, leaving 14 bases not matched to a gene. This CDR3 region has 16 residues. The V gene's germline CDR1 is DFQATT and CDR2 SNEGSKA (reference sequence). DNA for the CDR3: TGCAGTGCTTACCCCCCTGACAGGGTCGGAAACACTGAAGCTTTCTTT. Amino acid sequence: CSAYPPDRVGNTEAFF.

This clone was observed a single time. The chain has TRBV5-1 and TRBJ1-4; D might be TRBD1 (6 bases). CDR3 length equals 15 residues. Trimming left V 1 base short and J 5 bases short, with 12 bases between. The germline CDR1 and CDR2 sequences are SGHRS and YFSETQ. This chain's CDR3 is CASSLTGMKNEKLFF. The CDR3 DNA follows: TGCGCCAGCAGCTTGACAGGGATGAAGAATGAAAAACTGTTTTTT.

The chain uses TRBV4-3 and TRBJ2-7; no firm D call. Between the trimmed V and J ends, which lost 2 bases and 9 bases, there was a span of 17 bases. Looked up from germline, CDR1 is LGHNA and CDR2 is YSLEER. The CDR3 runs to 14 residues. The CDR3 loop reads CASSQTLYPPGQYF. For the CDR3, the DNA is TGCGCCAGCAGCCAAACCCTATACCCGCCCGGGCAGTACTTC.

The chain uses TRBV20-1 and TRBJ2-7, with D perhaps matching TRBD1 (6 bases). The CDR3 has 14 amino acids. The V gene lost 5 bases and the J gene lost 3 bases, with 17 bases spanning the gap. Germline V CDR1 and CDR2: DFQATT, SNEGSKA (reference sequence). This CDR3 reads CSAGGGQGYYEQYF. For the CDR3, the DNA is TGCAGTGCTGGGGGCGGGCAGGGGTACTACGAGCAGTACTTC.

This chain connects TRBV9 to TRBJ2-3; D uncertain. Germline V lookup: CDR1 SGDLS, CDR2 YYNGEE. Trimming stripped 4 bases from V and 10 bases from J, with 13 bases between. The CDR3 length is 12 residues. CDR3 sequence: CASSPRAVPQYF. DNA of the CDR3: TGTGCCAGCAGCCCCCGGGCCGTACCGCAGTATTTT.

The genes are TRBV6-1 and TRBJ2-5; tentatively, D is TRBD1 (5 bases). CDR1 is MNHNS, CDR2 SASEGT, per germline. V lost 1 base and J 5 bases, leaving 17 bases between the germline ends. This CDR3 has 16 amino acids. CDR3 in DNA: TGTGCCAGCAGTGAAGAGGGGTGGCGGTACGGGGAGACCCAGTACTTC. Protein: CASSEEGWRYGETQYF.

This clone has only a few counts. The rearrangement joins TRBV6-5 to TRBJ2-3, with 8 positions matching TRBD2. V lost 0 bases, J lost 8 bases, and 16 bases stayed unmatched. The CDR3 contains 18 residues. Germline V gene data show CDR1 as MNHEY and CDR2 as SVGAGI. For the CDR3, the DNA is TGTGCCAGCAGTTACTCGGAGCGGGGAACGGGAGGGCCCGGTACGCAGTATTTT. Amino acids: CASSYSERGTGGPGTQYF.

J is TRBJ1-2 and V is TRBV5-1; weak D call: TRBD1 (6 bases). The germline V gene has CDR1 SGHRS and CDR2 YFSETQ. V was trimmed by 0 bases and J by 8 bases, leaving 8 bases between them. CDR3 size: 12 residues. The CDR3 DNA is TGCGCCAGCAGCTTGGAGGGGGGAGGCTACACCTTC. It encodes CASSLEGGGYTF.

This sequence joins TRBV11-3 and TRBJ2-7; 8 bases agree with TRBD1. The CDR3 sequence is 15 residues long. J lost 0 bases, V lost 6 bases, and 7 bases had no gene match. Germline loops: CDR1 SGHNT, CDR2 YENEEA. CDR3 bases: TGTGCCAGCAGTTGGCGGACAGGGAACTCCTACGAGCAGTACTTC. It encodes CASSWRTGNSYEQYF.

The V and J genes are TRBV7-9 and TRBJ1-1; D call uncertain. Trimming took off 4 bases at V and 5 bases at J, with 8 bases between the two ends. This CDR3 comprises 12 residues. Germline V gene sequence: CDR1 SEHNR, CDR2 FQNEAQ (reference sequence). CDR3 protein: CASSSPGTEAFF. For the CDR3, the DNA is TGTGCCAGCAGCTCCCCGGGGACTGAAGCTTTCTTT.

This chain joins TRBV28 and TRBJ2-5; D not certain. The CDR3 is made up of 15 amino acids. Per germline, CDR1 MDHEN and CDR2 SYDVKM. V was trimmed by 6 bases and J by 4 bases, leaving 18 bases between them. The CDR3 DNA reads as TGTGCCAGCAGGCCCCCCTGGCCCCACCCAGAGACCCAGTACTTC. Its protein product is CASRPPWPHPETQYF.

This clone was counted only a few times. The rearrangement links TRBV6-4 to TRBJ2-2; a possible D gene is TRBD1 (6 bases). This CDR3 has 14 residues. Between the trimmed V and J ends, which lost 5 bases and 3 bases, there was a span of 10 bases. Germline loops: CDR1 MRHNA, CDR2 SNTAGT. CDR3 sequence (DNA): TGTGCCAGCAGTCAACAGGGAGACACCGGGGAGCTGTTTTTT. Translating it yields CASSQQGDTGELFF.

This clone was recorded a few times. The chain employs TRBV12-3 or TRBV12-4 and TRBJ2-7; no clear D. This CDR3 has 13 residues. The germline V and J ends were trimmed by 6 bases and 6 bases, with 15 bases remaining between them. CDR3 sequence reads: CASSPGPSSEQYF. The CDR3, as DNA: TGTGCCAGCAGCCCCGGGCCCTCGAGCGAGCAGTACTTC.

The J gene is TRBJ2-7, the V gene TRBV7-8, with 10 bases identical to TRBD1. Germline-derived CDR1 and CDR2 are SGHVS and FQNEAQ. V shed 1 base, J shed 4 bases, and the junction held 4 bases outside the gene matches. The CDR3 runs to 15 residues. The CDR3 here is CASSLEGTGAYEQYF. In DNA form, the CDR3 reads TGTGCCAGCAGCTTAGAAGGGACAGGGGCTTACGAGCAGTACTTC.

The chain recombines TRBV2 with TRBJ1-5, with D perhaps matching TRBD1 (5 bases). From germline, CDR1 is SNHLY and CDR2 FYNNEI. The CDR3 spans 15 residues. Deletions cut 8 bases from V and 0 bases from J, with 14 bases between. The CDR3 nucleotides are TGTGCCAGCTGGGGCGGGGATAGTAGCAATCAGCCCCAGCATTTT. Amino acid sequence: CASWGGDSSNQPQHF.

This clone showed up just a few times. The chain combines TRBV6-1 with TRBJ2-5, with D possibly being TRBD2 (6 bases). V dropped 3 bases and J dropped 7 bases, with 12 bases sitting between them. The CDR3 length is 13 residues. CDR1 is MNHNS, CDR2 SASEGT, per germline. The chain's CDR3 is CASSDNTGGTQYF. In nucleotides, the CDR3 is TGTGCCAGCAGTGACAACACCGGGGGGACCCAGTACTTC.

The chain links TRBV5-1 to TRBJ2-1; D is possibly TRBD1 (5 bases). The CDR3 consists of 13 residues. Trimming removed 0 bases from V and 10 bases from J, with 11 bases in between. Looked up from germline, CDR1 is SGHRS and CDR2 is YFSETQ. CDR3 nucleotide sequence: TGCGCCAGCAGCTTGGTGCAGGGAAGGGAGCAGTTCTTC. It is translated as CASSLVQGREQFF.

This clone was seen a few times. This chain joins TRBV6-1 and TRBJ2-3, with TRBD2 matching over 11 bases. With 6 bases clipped from V and 1 base from J, the junction kept 3 bases outside the gene matches. The CDR3 totals 15 residues. Germline CDR1 MNHNS, CDR2 SASEGT. CDR3 protein: CASSILAGGTDTQYF. CDR3 nucleotide sequence: TGTGCCAGCAGCATACTAGCGGGGGGCACAGATACGCAGTATTTT.

This chain connects TRBV5-4 to TRBJ1-2, with D possibly matching TRBD1 (6 bases). The V end was cut by 1 base, the J end by 3 bases, with 10 bases between. The length of the CDR3 is 14 residues. Per the germline V gene, CDR1 is SGHNT and CDR2 is YYREEE (reference sequence). For the CDR3, the DNA is TGTGCCAGCAGCTTGTCGGACAGCCACTATGGCTACACCTTC. It yields the protein CASSLSDSHYGYTF.

The DNA of the CDR3 is TGTGCCAGCAGTCCGACTAGTCCCTACACAGATACGCAGTATTTT. Its protein is CASSPTSPYTDTQYF. The V gene is TRBV27, the J gene TRBJ2-3; possible D gene TRBD2, 6 bases. The CDR3 contains 15 residues. Per the germline V gene, CDR1 is MNHEY and CDR2 is SMNVEV (reference sequence). The V end lost 5 bases, the J end lost 2 bases, and 14 bases lay between the germline ends.

For this clone: Compared with germline, one end of the junction differs, possibly owing to a read error. The rearrangement links TRBV20-1 to TRBJ1-5, with D unclear. Germline CDR1 reads DFQATT; CDR2 reads SNEGSKA (reference sequence). The CDR3 runs to 14 residues. In DNA, the CDR3 is TGCAGTGCTAGGTCTGGGTCAGATAATCGGCCCCAGCATTTT. It specifies CSARSGSDNRPQHF.